This T cell receptor beta chain was observed in a study of PD-1 blockade in classical Hodgkin lymphoma. The wider study: Patients were administered nivolumab (3 mg/kg intravenously) every 2 weeks. Overall study results and limits: By C4D1 there was a significant rise in CD4+ TCR diversity but not in CD8+ TCR diversity. Patients excluded were those beginning nivolumab under 1 year after ASCT. What caused the repertoire differences, perhaps disease activity or prior therapy, remains undefined.

The patients all showed relapse after autologous stem cell transplantation, while their brentuximab vedotin exposure varied. This clone has only one observation. Its target is unknown. Only in-frame clones appear in the TCRdb table, and some are missing; sequencing was by immunoSEQ multiplex PCR. The sample has around 65,000 clones, about nine tenths seen once; the top ten hold around an eighth. The CDR3 has 14 residues. Trimming removed 6 bases from V and 15 bases from J; junction bases left unmatched: 15. CDR1 and CDR2 from the germline V gene are SGHVS and FQNEAQ. The TCR sequence derives from a human donor with classical Hodgkin lymphoma. The sequenced sample was peripheral blood mononuclear cells (PBMCs), obtained at baseline. The chain combines TRBV7-8 with TRBJ2-1; TRBD2 agrees at 9 bases. This CDR3 reads CASSSPAGGRLWFF. Here the CDR3 DNA reads TGTGCCAGCAGTTCACCCGCGGGGGGGCGATTATGGTTCTTC.